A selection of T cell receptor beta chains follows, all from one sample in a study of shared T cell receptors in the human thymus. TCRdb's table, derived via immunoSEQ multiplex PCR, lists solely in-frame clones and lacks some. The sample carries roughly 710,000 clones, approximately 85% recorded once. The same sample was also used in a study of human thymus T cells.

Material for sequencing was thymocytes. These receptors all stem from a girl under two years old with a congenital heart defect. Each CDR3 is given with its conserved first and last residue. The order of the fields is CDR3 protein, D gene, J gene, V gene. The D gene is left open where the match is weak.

CDR3aa: CASSLATSGGWYEQYF; d_gene: TRBD2; j_gene: TRBJ2-7; v_gene: TRBV7-2
CDR3aa: CASSLAGGFPEQYF; d_gene: TRBD2; j_gene: TRBJ2-7; v_gene: TRBV28
CDR3aa: CASSVSQGSNEKLFF; d_gene: .; j_gene: TRBJ1-4; v_gene: TRBV9
CDR3aa: CASGLVPSAGGHADTQYF; d_gene: TRBD2; j_gene: TRBJ2-3; v_gene: TRBV12-5
CDR3aa: CASSYSSTGGDCEAFF; d_gene: .; j_gene: TRBJ1-1; v_gene: TRBV6-5
CDR3aa: CASSSGTGLSYGYTF; d_gene: .; j_gene: TRBJ1-2; v_gene: TRBV7-9
CDR3aa: CASSIATGQDYGYTF; d_gene: TRBD1; j_gene: TRBJ1-2; v_gene: TRBV19
CDR3aa: CASSFGSGYGYTF; d_gene: .; j_gene: TRBJ1-2; v_gene: TRBV28
CDR3aa: CASSSPFADRGTGSTYEQYF; d_gene: TRBD1; j_gene: TRBJ2-7; v_gene: TRBV7-8
CDR3aa: CASSPRTGVNYGYTF; d_gene: TRBD1; j_gene: TRBJ1-2; v_gene: TRBV5-4
CDR3aa: CASSLEAVSPSSYNEQFF; d_gene: .; j_gene: TRBJ2-1; v_gene: TRBV5-1
CDR3aa: CSVVHETGRLFF; d_gene: TRBD1; j_gene: TRBJ1-4; v_gene: TRBV29-1
CDR3aa: CASSFGPAGGPGSYEQYF; d_gene: TRBD2; j_gene: TRBJ2-7; v_gene: TRBV28
CDR3aa: CATKGKTNYGYTF; d_gene: .; j_gene: TRBJ1-2; v_gene: TRBV6-1
CDR3aa: CASSNHYRDILSSYNSPLHF; d_gene: .; j_gene: TRBJ1-6; v_gene: TRBV27
CDR3aa: CASSGTGFGEQYF; d_gene: TRBD1; j_gene: TRBJ2-7; v_gene: TRBV7-9
CDR3aa: CASSSRRKTASSTDTQYF; d_gene: .; j_gene: TRBJ2-3; v_gene: TRBV5-8
CDR3aa: CATSSISGGVTDTQYF; d_gene: TRBD2; j_gene: TRBJ2-3; v_gene: TRBV15
CDR3aa: CASSLRGRDRMCWGDTEAFF; d_gene: TRBD1; j_gene: TRBJ1-1; v_gene: TRBV28
CDR3aa: CASSFRLAGVITTRADTQYF; d_gene: TRBD2; j_gene: TRBJ2-3; v_gene: TRBV5-5
CDR3aa: CASSVLAGGSLWTDTQYF; d_gene: TRBD2; j_gene: TRBJ2-3; v_gene: TRBV9
CDR3aa: CASSPTTSGGTDTQYF; d_gene: TRBD2; j_gene: TRBJ2-3; v_gene: TRBV7-6
CDR3aa: CASSTPYPVNQPQHF; d_gene: .; j_gene: TRBJ1-5; v_gene: TRBV19
CDR3aa: CASSLGGHTEAFF; d_gene: .; j_gene: TRBJ1-1; v_gene: TRBV28
CDR3aa: CASSQEEGGTSYNEQFF; d_gene: .; j_gene: TRBJ2-1; v_gene: TRBV14
CDR3aa: CASSSGLAGEMVYF; d_gene: TRBD2; j_gene: TRBJ2-5; v_gene: TRBV5-1
CDR3aa: CAISESLQDSNQPQHF; d_gene: .; j_gene: TRBJ1-5; v_gene: TRBV10-3
CDR3aa: CASSFVEIQGDSNQPQHF; d_gene: TRBD1; j_gene: TRBJ1-5; v_gene: TRBV4-1
CDR3aa: CASSVEREDQPQHF; d_gene: .; j_gene: TRBJ1-5; v_gene: TRBV9
CDR3aa: CASSADRLDTEAFF; d_gene: TRBD1; j_gene: TRBJ1-1; v_gene: TRBV28
CDR3aa: CASSPTTSGGERETQYF; d_gene: TRBD2; j_gene: TRBJ2-5; v_gene: TRBV28
CDR3aa: CASSLLGRTLEQYF; d_gene: .; j_gene: TRBJ2-7; v_gene: TRBV28
CDR3aa: CSAQGSYGYTF; d_gene: .; j_gene: TRBJ1-2; v_gene: TRBV20-1
CDR3aa: CASSIVDGLYPLNTEAFF; d_gene: .; j_gene: TRBJ1-1; v_gene: TRBV19